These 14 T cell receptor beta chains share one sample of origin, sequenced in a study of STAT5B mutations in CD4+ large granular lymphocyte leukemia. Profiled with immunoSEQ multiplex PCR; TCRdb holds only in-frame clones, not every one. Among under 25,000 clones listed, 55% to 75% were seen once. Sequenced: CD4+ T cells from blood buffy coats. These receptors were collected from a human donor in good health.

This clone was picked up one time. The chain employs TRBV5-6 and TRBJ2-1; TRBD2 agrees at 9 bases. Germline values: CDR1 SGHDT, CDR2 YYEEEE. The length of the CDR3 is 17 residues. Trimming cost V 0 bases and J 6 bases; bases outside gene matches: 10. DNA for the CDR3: TGTGCCAGCAGCTTGGCCGGCGGGGGGGCCCTTTCCAATGAGCAGTTCTTC. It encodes CASSLAGGGALSNEQFF.

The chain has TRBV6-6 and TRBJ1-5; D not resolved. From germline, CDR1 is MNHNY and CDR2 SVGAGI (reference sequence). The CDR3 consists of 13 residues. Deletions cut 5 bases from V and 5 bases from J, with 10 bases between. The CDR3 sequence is CASSDHADQPQHF. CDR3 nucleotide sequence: TGTGCCAGCAGTGACCACGCTGATCAGCCCCAGCATTTT.

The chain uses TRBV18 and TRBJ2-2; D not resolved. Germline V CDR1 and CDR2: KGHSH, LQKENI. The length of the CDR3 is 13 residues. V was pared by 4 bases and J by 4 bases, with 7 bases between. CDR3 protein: CASSQQITGELFF. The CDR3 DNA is TGTGCCAGCTCACAACAAATCACCGGGGAGCTGTTTTTT.

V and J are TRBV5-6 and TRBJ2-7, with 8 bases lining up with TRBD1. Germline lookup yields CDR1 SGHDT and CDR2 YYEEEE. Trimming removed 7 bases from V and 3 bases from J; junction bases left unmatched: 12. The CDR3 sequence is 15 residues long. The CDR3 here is CASGFGQGFIYEQYF. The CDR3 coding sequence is TGTGCCAGCGGATTTGGACAGGGCTTCATCTACGAGCAGTACTTC. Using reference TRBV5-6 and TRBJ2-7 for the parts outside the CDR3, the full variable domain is DAGVTQSPTHLIKTRGQQVTLRCSPKSGHDTVSWYQQALGQGPQFIFQYYEEEERQRGNFPDRFSGHQFPNYSSELNVNALLLGDSALYLCASGFGQGFIYEQYFGPGTRLTVT.

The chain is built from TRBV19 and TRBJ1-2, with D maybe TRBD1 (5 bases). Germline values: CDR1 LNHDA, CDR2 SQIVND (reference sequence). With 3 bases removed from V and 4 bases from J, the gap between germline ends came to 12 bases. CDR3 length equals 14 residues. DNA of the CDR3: TGTGCCAGTAGTATCAGGGCAGAGAGCTATGGCTACACCTTC. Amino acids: CASSIRAESYGYTF.

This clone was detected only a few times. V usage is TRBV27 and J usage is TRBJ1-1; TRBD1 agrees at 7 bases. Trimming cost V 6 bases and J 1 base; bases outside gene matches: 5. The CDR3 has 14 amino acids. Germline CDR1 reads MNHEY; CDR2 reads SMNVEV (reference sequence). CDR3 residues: CASRPQGPNTEAFF. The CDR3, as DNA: TGTGCCAGCAGACCACAGGGGCCGAACACTGAAGCTTTCTTT.

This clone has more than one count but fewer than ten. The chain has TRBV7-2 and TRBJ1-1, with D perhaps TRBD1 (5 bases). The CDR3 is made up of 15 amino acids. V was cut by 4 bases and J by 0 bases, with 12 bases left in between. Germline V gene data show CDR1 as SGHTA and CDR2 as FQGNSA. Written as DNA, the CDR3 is TGTGCCAGCAGCTCCGGGTCAGGGATGAACACTGAAGCTTTCTTT. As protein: CASSSGSGMNTEAFF.

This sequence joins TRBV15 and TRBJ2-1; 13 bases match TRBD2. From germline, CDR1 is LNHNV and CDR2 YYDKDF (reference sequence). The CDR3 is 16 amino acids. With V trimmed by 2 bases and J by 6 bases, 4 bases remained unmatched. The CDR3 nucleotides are TGTGCCACCAGCAGACCCGGGACTAGCGGGACCAATGAGCAGTTCTTC. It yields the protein CATSRPGTSGTNEQFF.

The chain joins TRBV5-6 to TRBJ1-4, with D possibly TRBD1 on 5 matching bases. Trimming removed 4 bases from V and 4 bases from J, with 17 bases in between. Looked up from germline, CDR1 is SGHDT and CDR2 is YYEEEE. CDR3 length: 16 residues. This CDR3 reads CASSTAGDGGNEKLFF. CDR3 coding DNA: TGTGCCAGCAGCACTGCCGGGGACGGGGGTAATGAAAAACTGTTTTTT.

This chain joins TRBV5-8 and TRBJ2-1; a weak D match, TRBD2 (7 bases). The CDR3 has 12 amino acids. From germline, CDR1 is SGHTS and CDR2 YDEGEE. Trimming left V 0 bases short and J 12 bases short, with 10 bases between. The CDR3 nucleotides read TGTGCCAGCAGCTTGGTGAGGGGGGGGCAGTTCTTC. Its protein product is CASSLVRGGQFF.

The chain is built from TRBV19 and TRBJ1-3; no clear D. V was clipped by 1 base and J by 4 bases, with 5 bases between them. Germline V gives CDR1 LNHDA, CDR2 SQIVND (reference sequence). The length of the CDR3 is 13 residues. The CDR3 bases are TGTGCCAGTAGTATAGGACGCGGAAACACCATATATTTT. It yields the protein CASSIGRGNTIYF.

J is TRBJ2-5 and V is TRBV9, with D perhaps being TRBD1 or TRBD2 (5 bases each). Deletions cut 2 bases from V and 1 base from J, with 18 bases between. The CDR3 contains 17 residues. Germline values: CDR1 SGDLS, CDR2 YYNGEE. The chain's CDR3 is CASSVSPGLQGQETQYF. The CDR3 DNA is TGTGCCAGCAGCGTTAGCCCCGGACTCCAGGGCCAAGAGACCCAGTACTTC. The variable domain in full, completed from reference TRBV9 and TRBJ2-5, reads DSGVTQTPKHLITATGQRVTLRCSPRSGDLSVYWYQQSLDQGLQFLIQYYNGEERAKGNILERFSAQQFPDLHSELNLSSLELGDSALYFCASSVSPGLQGQETQYFGPGTRLLVL.

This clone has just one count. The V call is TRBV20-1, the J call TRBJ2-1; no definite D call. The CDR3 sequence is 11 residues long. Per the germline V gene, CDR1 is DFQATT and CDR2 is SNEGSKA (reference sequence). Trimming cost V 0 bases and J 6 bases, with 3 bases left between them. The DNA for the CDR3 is TGCAGTGCTAGAGAAGGCAATGAGCAGTTCTTC. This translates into CSAREGNEQFF.

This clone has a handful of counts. The CDR3 DNA reads TGTGCCAGCAGCCGGACAGGGGGCGGCACCGGGGAGCTGTTTTTT. Translation: CASSRTGGGTGELFF. This chain connects TRBV14 to TRBJ2-2, with 11 bases lining up with TRBD1. V gave up 4 bases and J gave up 4 bases; unmatched junction bases: 2. In germline, CDR1 is SGHDN, CDR2 FVKESK. The CDR3 covers 15 residues. The variable domain in full, completed from reference TRBV14 and TRBJ2-2, reads EAGVTQFPSHSVIEKGQTVTLRCDPISGHDNLYWYRRVMGKEIKFLLHFVKESKQDESGMPNNRFLAERTGGTYSTLKVQPAELEDSGVYFCASSRTGGGTGELFFGEGSRLTVL.